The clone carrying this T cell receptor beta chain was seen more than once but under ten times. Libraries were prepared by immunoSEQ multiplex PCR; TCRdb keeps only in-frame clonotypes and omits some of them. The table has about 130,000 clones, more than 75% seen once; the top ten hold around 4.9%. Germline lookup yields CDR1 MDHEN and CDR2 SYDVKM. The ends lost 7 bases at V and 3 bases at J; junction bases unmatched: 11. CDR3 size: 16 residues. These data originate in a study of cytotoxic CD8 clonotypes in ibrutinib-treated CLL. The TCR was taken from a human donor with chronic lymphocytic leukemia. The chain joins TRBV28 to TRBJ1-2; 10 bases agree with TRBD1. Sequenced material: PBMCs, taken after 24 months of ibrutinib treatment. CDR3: CASTNWGTGVDYGYTF. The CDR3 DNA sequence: TGTGCCAGCACCAATTGGGGGACAGGGGTAGACTATGGCTACACCTTC.